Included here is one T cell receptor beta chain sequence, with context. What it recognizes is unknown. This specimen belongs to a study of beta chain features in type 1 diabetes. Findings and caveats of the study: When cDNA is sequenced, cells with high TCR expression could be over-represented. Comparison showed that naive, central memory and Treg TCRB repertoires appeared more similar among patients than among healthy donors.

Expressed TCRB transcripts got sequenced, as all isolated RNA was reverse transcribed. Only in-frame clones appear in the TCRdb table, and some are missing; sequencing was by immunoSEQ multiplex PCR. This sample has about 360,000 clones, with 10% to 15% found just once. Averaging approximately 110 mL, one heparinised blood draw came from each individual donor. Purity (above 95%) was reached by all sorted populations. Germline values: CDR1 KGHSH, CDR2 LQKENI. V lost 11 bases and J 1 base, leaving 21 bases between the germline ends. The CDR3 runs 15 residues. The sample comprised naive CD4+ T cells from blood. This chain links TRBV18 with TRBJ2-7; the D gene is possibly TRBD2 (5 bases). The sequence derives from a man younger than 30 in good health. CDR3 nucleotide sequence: TGTGCCGGCTTACTTAGAAAGACTAAGTCCTACGAGCAGTACTTC. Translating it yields CAGLLRKTKSYEQYF.